One sample yielded the 27 T cell receptor beta chains listed below, sequenced in a study of blood T cell repertoires in COVID-19. Generated by immunoSEQ multiplex PCR, the TCRdb table keeps only in-frame clones and is missing some. The sample has about 150,000 clones, approximately 80% seen once; the top ten hold about 4%. Sequenced: peripheral blood. All receptors come from a woman of 80 years or more with acute or convalescent COVID-19.

This clone was recorded once. The chain couples TRBV5-1 to TRBJ2-2; 7 bases are a match to TRBD1. The germline V gene encodes CDR1 SGHRS and CDR2 YFSETQ. Germline trimming cut 4 bases from V and 0 bases from J; bases unmatched to any gene: 15. CDR3 length equals 19 residues. The CDR3 reads CASSLTPTGSPTNTGELFF. The CDR3 DNA reads TGCGCCAGCAGCCTCACTCCGACAGGGAGTCCTACGAACACCGGGGAGCTGTTTTTT. Filled out from reference TRBV5-1 and TRBJ2-2, the complete variable domain reads KAGVTQTPRYLIKTRGQQVTLSCSPISGHRSVSWYQQTPGQGLQFLFEYFSETQRNKGNFPGRFSGRQFSNSRSEMNVSTLELGDSALYLCASSLTPTGSPTNTGELFFGEGSRLTVL.

V is TRBV18 and J is TRBJ2-7; 11 positions match TRBD2. V was clipped by 2 bases and J by 2 bases; unmatched bases: 5. The germline gives CDR1 KGHSH, CDR2 LQKENI. The CDR3 consists of 16 residues. Written as DNA, the CDR3 is TGTGCCAGCTCACCATTCATTAGCGGGAGGGCCTACGAGCAGTACTTC. This sequence encodes CASSPFISGRAYEQYF.

The V gene is TRBV21-1, the J gene TRBJ1-5. TRBV21-1 is described as a pseudogene. The CDR3 consists of 12 residues. The DNA for the CDR3 is TGTCACAAGCGGGGGGTAGGTCAGCCCCAGCATTTT. This encodes CHKRGVGQPQHF.

The V and J genes are TRBV11-2 and TRBJ2-2; 8 bases agree with TRBD1. CDR3 length equals 16 residues. Germline-derived CDR1 and CDR2 are SGHAT and FQNNGV. The J segment lost 7 bases and the V segment lost 2 bases, leaving 9 bases of the junction unmatched. CDR3 coding DNA: TGTGCCAGCAGCTTAAACCCGGCAGGGGGCGGCGGGGAGCTGTTTTTT. Translation: CASSLNPAGGGGELFF.

This chain uses TRBV11-2 with TRBJ2-2; TRBD1 matches at 10 bases. V trimming: 3 bases; J trimming: 4 bases; junction bases outside the gene matches: 8. The V gene's germline CDR1 is SGHAT and CDR2 FQNNGV. This CDR3 has 17 residues. CDR3 nucleotides: TGTGCCAGCAGCTTCGGGACAGGGGCTTTAACCACCGGGGAGCTGTTTTTT. It is translated as CASSFGTGALTTGELFF.

V is TRBV19 and J is TRBJ1-1, with D unclear. Germline CDR1 is LNHDA and CDR2 is SQIVND (reference sequence). The CDR3 sequence is 15 residues long. Trimming stripped 7 bases from V and 4 bases from J, with 19 bases between. In DNA form, the CDR3 reads TGTGCCAGTATACGTTTCGGTGGAGGAACCACTGAAGCTTTCTTT. Translated: CASIRFGGGTTEAFF.

This clone was counted a few times. Within the sample, other DNA sequences also encode this same CDR3. CDR3 sequence (DNA): TGTGCCTGGGGACAGGGGGCGAGCTATGGCTACACCTTC. Translating it yields CAWGQGASYGYTF. This sequence joins TRBV30 and TRBJ1-2; 11 bases agree with TRBD1. This CDR3 region has 13 residues. Trimming removed 5 bases from V and 4 bases from J; junction bases left unmatched: 3. Per the germline V gene, CDR1 is GTSNPN and CDR2 is SVGIG (reference sequence). Full variable domain (outside the CDR3, taken from reference TRBV30 and TRBJ1-2): SQTIHQWPATLVQPVGSPLSLECTVEGTSNPNLYWYRQAAGRGLQLLFYSVGIGQISSEVPQNLSASRPQDRQFILSSKKLLLSDSGFYLCAWGQGASYGYTFGSGTRLTVV.

The genes are TRBV11-1 and TRBJ1-1; D call uncertain. The V gene's germline CDR1 is SGHAT and CDR2 FQDESV (reference sequence). The CDR3 consists of 13 residues. Trimming removed 2 bases from V and 1 base from J, with 5 bases in between. The CDR3 coding sequence is TGTGCCAGCAGCTTAACGGGGAACACTGAAGCTTTCTTT. It encodes CASSLTGNTEAFF.

The J gene is TRBJ1-1, the V gene TRBV5-1; D gene uncertain. With 1 base removed from V and 7 bases from J, the gap between germline ends came to 14 bases. This CDR3 is built from 14 residues. Per germline, CDR1 SGHRS and CDR2 YFSETQ. In DNA, the CDR3 is TGCGCCAGCAGCTTGTCGCCGTCGACTGGTGAAGCTTTCTTT. Its protein product is CASSLSPSTGEAFF.

The chain uses TRBV19 and TRBJ1-3, with D unclear. The germline CDR1 and CDR2 sequences are LNHDA and SQIVND (reference sequence). Trimming pared 6 bases from V and 0 bases from J, leaving 6 bases between. The CDR3 covers 13 residues. CDR3 coding DNA: TGTGCCAGTAGACTGCGCTCTGGAAACACCATATATTTT. This translates into CASRLRSGNTIYF.

This clone was recorded once. J is TRBJ2-1 and V is TRBV3-1 (or the pseudogene TRBV3-2), with D perhaps matching TRBD2 (5 bases). V lost 0 bases to trimming and J lost 9 bases, with 15 bases between them. The germline gives CDR1 LGHDT, CDR2 YNNKEL (reference sequence). The CDR3 has 15 residues. The CDR3: CASSQDSRARGEQFF. For the CDR3, the DNA is TGTGCCAGCAGCCAAGATTCAAGGGCTCGGGGTGAGCAGTTCTTC.

V gene TRBV18 combines with J gene TRBJ2-4, with D possibly being TRBD2 (5 bases). The germline V and J ends were trimmed by 4 bases and 3 bases, with 13 bases remaining between them. CDR3 length equals 15 residues. Germline-derived CDR1 and CDR2 are KGHSH and LQKENI. The DNA for the CDR3 is TGTGCCAGCTCACAACTGCTTAGCGACAAAAACATTCAGTACTTC. Translation gives CASSQLLSDKNIQYF.

The CDR3 loop reads CASRPTGGKAREQYF. The DNA of the CDR3 is TGTGCCAGCAGGCCTACAGGGGGAAAAGCGCGCGAGCAGTACTTC. J is TRBJ2-7 and V is TRBV6-2 or TRBV6-3; TRBD1 matches at 8 bases. With V trimmed by 6 bases and J by 6 bases, 13 bases remained unmatched. This CDR3 spans 15 amino acids. Germline CDR1 and CDR2: MNHEY and SVGEGT.

This sequence joins TRBV18 and TRBJ1-5; 7 nucleotides match TRBD1. The V gene's germline CDR1 is KGHSH and CDR2 LQKENI. This CDR3 has 16 amino acids. V shed 6 bases, J shed 2 bases, and the junction held 10 bases outside the gene matches. CDR3 amino acids: CASSLNPGGRNQPQHF. In nucleotides, the CDR3 is TGTGCCAGCTCCCTGAACCCAGGGGGTCGCAATCAGCCCCAGCATTTT.

This sequence joins TRBV10-3 and TRBJ1-1; D unclear. Trimming removed 3 bases at V and 1 base at J, with 6 bases between. CDR1 ENHRY and CDR2 SYGVKD come from the germline V gene. The CDR3 loop spans 13 amino acids. This chain's CDR3 is CAISDARNTEAFF. CDR3 sequence (DNA): TGTGCCATCAGTGACGCCAGGAACACTGAAGCTTTCTTT.

This clone was recorded once. The V gene is TRBV3-1 (or the pseudogene TRBV3-2), the J gene TRBJ2-5; 12 bases are shared with TRBD2. Germline V gene lookup returns CDR1 LGHDT and CDR2 YNNKEL (reference sequence). The CDR3 is made up of 16 amino acids. V lost 0 bases to trimming and J lost 4 bases; unmatched junction nucleotides: 3. CDR3 amino acids: CASSQDLAGGRETQYF. CDR3 in DNA: TGTGCCAGCAGCCAAGATCTAGCGGGGGGGAGAGAGACCCAGTACTTC.

J is TRBJ1-2 and V is TRBV7-9, with a weak D call TRBD1 (6 bases). Germline-derived CDR1 and CDR2 are SEHNR and FQNEAQ (reference sequence). V lost 5 bases and J 5 bases, leaving 24 bases between the germline ends. This CDR3 contains 17 residues. The CDR3 nucleotides read TGTGCCAGCAGCCCCCTGGGACACCGTGTAGTAAATTATGGCTACACCTTC. Its protein is CASSPLGHRVVNYGYTF.

The V call is TRBV2, the J call TRBJ1-4, with TRBD1 as a possible D gene (5 bases). The CDR3 is 12 amino acids. Germline V CDR1 and CDR2: SNHLY, FYNNEI. V was cut by 6 bases and J by 4 bases, with 6 bases left in between. DNA of the CDR3: TGTGCCAGCAGAGGGGATAATGAAAAACTGTTTTTT. This codes for CASRGDNEKLFF.

J is TRBJ2-7 and V is TRBV12-3 or TRBV12-4, with D tentatively TRBD2 (5 bases). Trimming left V 8 bases short and J 4 bases short, with 9 bases between. This CDR3 region has 11 residues. The CDR3 nucleotides are TGTGCCAGCTCGGGGATTTACGAGCAGTACTTC. This codes for CASSGIYEQYF.

The rearrangement uses TRBV15 and TRBJ1-2, with D tentatively TRBD1 (5 bases). Trimming took 0 bases from V and 7 from J, leaving 15 bases between them. The CDR3 has 15 amino acids. Germline lookup yields CDR1 LNHNV and CDR2 YYDKDF (reference sequence). The CDR3 region is CATSRDLSRVGGYTF. DNA for the CDR3: TGTGCCACCAGCAGAGATCTCTCCAGGGTCGGTGGCTACACCTTC. The variable domain in full, completed from reference TRBV15 and TRBJ1-2, reads DAMVIQNPRYQVTQFGKPVTLSCSQTLNHNVMYWYQQKSSQAPKLLFHYYDKDFNNEADTPDNFQSRRPNTSFCFLDIRSPGLGDTAMYLCATSRDLSRVGGYTFGSGTRLTVV.

This clone was seen a handful of times. CDR3 amino acids: CASSPTSGSPLHF. Here the CDR3 DNA reads TGTGCCAGCTCGCCCACGTCGGGTTCACCCCTCCACTTT. The gene calls are TRBV18 and TRBJ1-6; D gene unclear. The CDR3 spans 13 residues. V was pared by 6 bases and J by 9 bases, with 12 bases between. Germline V gene lookup returns CDR1 KGHSH and CDR2 LQKENI.

This clone was observed a handful of times. This rearrangement joins TRBV5-1 to TRBJ2-3; 10 nucleotides match TRBD2. This CDR3 is built from 14 residues. With V trimmed by 4 bases and J by 4 bases, 3 bases remained unmatched. Germline V lookup: CDR1 SGHRS, CDR2 YFSETQ. The CDR3 spells CASSTSGTADTQYF. CDR3 sequence (DNA): TGCGCCAGCAGCACTAGCGGGACCGCAGATACGCAGTATTTT.

The chain has TRBV15 and TRBJ2-1; 11 positions agree with TRBD1. Per germline, CDR1 LNHNV and CDR2 YYDKDF (reference sequence). The CDR3 loop spans 18 amino acids. The junction had 15 bases not matched to a gene; V was cut back by 2 bases and J by 9 bases. The CDR3 is CATSRSYPVGQGAPEQFF. The CDR3 region has the DNA TGTGCCACCAGCAGATCGTACCCGGTCGGACAGGGGGCCCCTGAGCAGTTCTTC.

The chain joins TRBV3-1 (or the pseudogene TRBV3-2) to TRBJ2-1, with 11 nucleotides matching TRBD2. The CDR3 runs 17 residues. Germline CDR1 is LGHDT and CDR2 is YNNKEL (reference sequence). After removal of 4 bases from V and 1 base from J, the junction contained 6 bases not matched to a gene. CDR3 loop: CASSPRWTSGSYNEQFF. As DNA, the CDR3 is TGTGCCAGCAGCCCGCGATGGACTAGCGGGTCCTACAATGAGCAGTTCTTC.

The V and J genes are TRBV30 and TRBJ1-1; unclear D gene. The CDR3 runs to 11 residues. The ends were cut back, 7 bases at V and 0 bases at J, with 6 bases in the middle. The V gene's germline CDR1 is GTSNPN and CDR2 SVGIG (reference sequence). As DNA, the CDR3 is TGTGCCTTAAGCATGAACACTGAAGCTTTCTTT. The encoded protein is CALSMNTEAFF.

The chain combines TRBV6-5 with TRBJ1-1; TRBD1 matches 8 bases. Trimming at V came to 8 bases and at J to 2 bases, leaving 10 bases not matched to a gene. The CDR3 is 15 amino acids. In germline, CDR1 is MNHEY, CDR2 SVGAGI. The CDR3 region is CASSTRTGTNTEAFF. In nucleotides, the CDR3 is TGTGCCAGCTCTACCAGGACAGGGACAAACACTGAAGCTTTCTTT.

The V gene is TRBV27, the J gene TRBJ2-7, with 13 positions matching TRBD2. Looked up from germline, CDR1 is MNHEY and CDR2 is SMNVEV (reference sequence). CDR3 length: 16 residues. V shed 8 bases, J shed 4 bases, and the junction held 11 bases outside the gene matches. CDR3 residues: CASARLAGGGRYEQYF. The CDR3 bases are TGTGCCAGCGCCCGACTAGCGGGAGGAGGGCGGTACGAGCAGTACTTC.